This record looks at one T cell receptor (beta chain) sequence and its context. Data came from immunoSEQ multiplex PCR; TCRdb stores just in-frame clones and leaves some out. The repertoire has approximately 55,000 clones, roughly nine tenths of them found once; the top ten carry about a sixth. This sample was included in a study of OX40 agonist ivuxolimab in advanced cancers. The CDR3 length is 11 residues. Germline CDR1 is GTSNPN and CDR2 is SVGIG (reference sequence). Trimming removed 5 bases from V and 7 bases from J, with 11 bases in between. V is TRBV30 and J is TRBJ1-2; possibly TRBD1 for D (6 bases). The receptor's source is an adult with an advanced solid tumor such as melanoma, head and neck, liver or kidney cancer. The source material was CD4+ or CD8+ T cells sorted from blood, sampled in a trial of the OX40 agonist ivuxolimab. CDR3 sequence: CAWGGRGGYTF. CDR3 DNA sequence: TGTGCCTGGGGGGGGCGAGGTGGCTACACCTTC. Using reference TRBV30 and TRBJ1-2 for the parts outside the CDR3, the full variable domain is SQTIHQWPATLVQPVGSPLSLECTVEGTSNPNLYWYRQAAGRGLQLLFYSVGIGQISSEVPQNLSASRPQDRQFILSSKKLLLSDSGFYLCAWGGRGGYTFGSGTRLTVV.